This T cell receptor beta chain was profiled in a study of blood T cell repertoires in COVID-19. In the study's own analysis: Counts of nucleated cells, estimated from reference gene primer amplification, were obtained. The data were produced by immunoSEQ multiplex PCR, yet TCRdb's version contains in-frame clones alone and is incomplete. The DNA gave D and trimming, while V, J and clone size come from that table. The sample consists of around 250,000 clones, roughly 89% of them appearing once. Germline CDR1 reads SGHRS; CDR2 reads YFSETQ. Trimming left V 0 bases short and J 7 bases short, with 20 bases between. The CDR3 contains 17 residues.

The rearrangement uses TRBV5-1 and TRBJ2-1; no firm D call. Input material: peripheral blood. The receptor was derived from a woman aged 40 to 55 who had recovered from COVID-19. CDR3 sequence reads: CASSLVVEALYGNEQFF. DNA of the CDR3: TGCGCCAGCAGCTTGGTGGTCGAGGCGCTCTACGGGAATGAGCAGTTCTTC.